This TCR beta chain originates from a study of T cells in Graves' hyperthyroidism and ophthalmopathy. There are 17 residues in the CDR3. The germline V and J ends were trimmed by 8 bases and 0 bases, with 20 bases remaining between them. Germline CDR1 SEHNR, CDR2 FQNEAQ (reference sequence). What was amplified from RNA transcripts were TCR beta CDR3 regions. Using the HTBI primer set, a first-round RT-PCR was run on the TCR CDR3. From the multiplex PCR reads, TCRdb called clonotypes with MiXCR, one entry per CDR3 protein. The repertoire holds 380,000 or so distinct CDR3 sequences, with approximately 15% as singletons. About this clonotype: Its cognate antigen is unknown.

General study points: The model anticipated ophthalmopathy a median about 7.1 months pre-onset.

The specimen sequenced was blood. The genes are TRBV7-9 and TRBJ2-1, with D tentatively TRBD2 (5 bases). This receptor was obtained from a woman aged 25 to 39 with Graves' hyperthyroidism. CDR3 residues: CASSRDLAASSYNEQFF. CDR3 DNA sequence: TGTGCCAGCTCCCGAGACCTAGCCGCTAGCTCCTACAATGAGCAGTTCTTC.